Presented here are 5 T cell receptor beta chains from one specimen sequenced in a study of cytomegalovirus exposure and HLA in healthy donors. In the PCR, 60 Vbeta and 13 Jbeta primers were used. Some clones are missing from TCRdb's copy, which holds only in-frame ones; the method was immunoSEQ multiplex PCR. Of roughly 230,000 clones in the sample, 78% were seen once. Sequencing input: PBMCs. The source is a boy aged 5-17 years in good health and CMV-seronegative.

The chain links TRBV30 to TRBJ2-7; D may be TRBD1 (5 bases). This CDR3 is built from 14 residues. V lost 2 bases and J lost 2, with 13 bases in between. The germline gives CDR1 GTSNPN, CDR2 SVGIG (reference sequence). The CDR3 nucleotides read TGTGCCTGGAGTAAGGGGCCACATACCTACGAGCAGTACTTC. Translated: CAWSKGPHTYEQYF.

The chain carries TRBV13 and TRBJ2-2, with 13 bases lining up with TRBD2. This CDR3 is 16 amino acids long. V was clipped by 5 bases and J by 4 bases; unmatched bases: 4. Looked up from germline, CDR1 is PRHDT and CDR2 is FYEKMQ (reference sequence). The CDR3 is CASSPRLAGGTGELFF. CDR3 coding DNA: TGTGCCAGCAGCCCCAGACTAGCGGGAGGCACCGGGGAGCTGTTTTTT.

The CDR3 DNA reads TGTGCCAGCAGGACAGACATACGTTCACCCCTCCACTTT. The encoded protein is CASRTDIRSPLHF. The chain recombines TRBV7-6 with TRBJ1-6, with TRBD1 as a possible D gene (5 bases). Germline V CDR1 and CDR2: SGHVS, FNYEAQ. This CDR3 comprises 13 residues. V was pared by 6 bases and J by 9 bases, with 12 bases between.

This chain joins TRBV9 and TRBJ2-3; TRBD2 agrees at 10 bases. The trim removed 0 bases at V and 0 bases at J, leaving 1 base unmatched. The CDR3 runs 16 residues. Germline V CDR1 and CDR2: SGDLS, YYNGEE. The CDR3 coding sequence is TGTGCCAGCAGCGTAGAGGGACTAGCGAGCACAGATACGCAGTATTTT. This translates into CASSVEGLASTDTQYF.

This clone has just a few counts. The CDR3 sequence is CASSQVGFYGYTF. The CDR3 DNA is TGCGCCAGCAGCCAAGTCGGTTTCTATGGCTACACCTTC. V usage is TRBV4-1 and J usage is TRBJ1-2, with unresolved D. The CDR3 totals 13 residues. V was clipped by 1 base and J by 4 bases, with 7 bases between them. The germline CDR1 and CDR2 sequences are MGHRA and YSYEKL.